Presented here are 17 T cell receptor beta chains from one specimen sequenced in a study of blood T cell repertoires in COVID-19. Libraries were prepared by immunoSEQ multiplex PCR; TCRdb keeps only in-frame clonotypes and omits some of them. The sample holds 150,000 to 200,000 clones; about 84% are singletons and the top ten take roughly 20%. The specimen sequenced was peripheral blood. The source is a person aged 65-85 years with COVID-19, enrolled during active disease.

The chain joins TRBV28 to TRBJ1-1; D is possibly TRBD1 (5 bases). V gave up 3 bases and J gave up 3 bases, with 11 bases separating them. Per germline, CDR1 MDHEN and CDR2 SYDVKM. This CDR3 has 14 amino acids. CDR3: CASSLGGWDTEAFF. The DNA of the CDR3 is TGTGCCAGCAGTTTGGGGGGATGGGACACTGAAGCTTTCTTT.

The rearrangement uses TRBV25-1 and TRBJ2-3; 12 bases fit TRBD2. This CDR3 has 16 amino acids. Germline CDR1 is MGHDK and CDR2 is SYGVNS. V dropped 1 base and J dropped 6; count of bases not matched to a gene: 5. DNA for the CDR3: TGTGCCAGCAGTGAATCGACTAGCGGGAGTTCCGATACGCAGTATTTT. Protein sequence: CASSESTSGSSDTQYF. The full variable domain, completed using reference TRBV25-1 and TRBJ2-3, is EADIYQTPRYLVIGTGKKITLECSQTMGHDKMYWYQQDPGMELHLIHYSYGVNSTEKGDLSSESTVSRIRTEHFPLTLESARPSHTSQYLCASSESTSGSSDTQYFGPGTRLTVL.

V and J are TRBV18 and TRBJ2-7; TRBD2 matches 7 bases. Germline V gene sequence: CDR1 KGHSH, CDR2 LQKENI. This CDR3 is built from 14 residues. J gave up 4 bases and V 1 base, and 4 bases lay outside the gene matches. The CDR3 bases are TGTGCCAGCTCACCACTGGAGGGAGGGTACGAGCAGTACTTC. Its translation is CASSPLEGGYEQYF.

The chain has TRBV15 and TRBJ1-2; no definite D call. The V and J ends lost 5 bases and 7 bases respectively, with 14 bases between them. The CDR3 spans 13 residues. Germline loops: CDR1 LNHNV, CDR2 YYDKDF (reference sequence). CDR3 sequence reads: CATSDSNAGGYTF. CDR3 in DNA: TGTGCCACCAGCGACTCTAACGCTGGTGGCTACACCTTC.

V and J are TRBV4-1 and TRBJ1-5, with D possibly being TRBD1 (5 bases). Germline CDR1 and CDR2: MGHRA and YSYEKL. V gave up 6 bases and J gave up 0 bases, with 6 bases separating them. CDR3 length: 13 residues. The CDR3 protein is CASRGDSNQPQHF. The DNA for the CDR3 is TGCGCCAGCAGAGGGGATAGCAATCAGCCCCAGCATTTT.

The V call is TRBV4-3, the J call TRBJ2-3, with 7 positions matching TRBD1. Germline V gene data show CDR1 as LGHNA and CDR2 as YSLEER. The CDR3 has 17 residues. J gave up 1 base and V 1 base, and 8 bases lay outside the gene matches. The CDR3 bases are TGCGCCAGCAGCCAAGCGACAGGGCAGAGGGGCACAGATACGCAGTATTTT. This gives the protein CASSQATGQRGTDTQYF.

The rearrangement joins TRBV30 to TRBJ2-3; possible D gene TRBD1, 5 bases. This CDR3 is built from 12 residues. Germline values: CDR1 GTSNPN, CDR2 SVGIG (reference sequence). CDR3 coding DNA: TGTGCAGGGGCAACCAACACAGATACGCAGTATTTT. This sequence encodes CAGATNTDTQYF.

There are a few counts of this clone. V is TRBV3-1 (or the pseudogene TRBV3-2) and J is TRBJ1-3; 8 nucleotides line up with TRBD1. CDR3 size: 15 residues. Germline V gene data show CDR1 as LGHDT and CDR2 as YNNKEL (reference sequence). Germline trimming cut 4 bases from V and 3 bases from J; bases unmatched to any gene: 5. The CDR3 DNA follows: TGTGCCAGCAGCCTCGCTGGACAGGGTGGAAACACCATATATTTT. It codes for CASSLAGQGGNTIYF.

The V gene is TRBV28, the J gene TRBJ1-5, with 9 nucleotides matching TRBD1. J gave up 7 bases and V 10 bases, and 11 bases lay outside the gene matches. Germline lookup yields CDR1 MDHEN and CDR2 SYDVKM. The CDR3 totals 14 residues. CDR3 amino acids: CATPGTGLNQPQHF. The DNA of the CDR3 is TGTGCCACCCCCGGGACAGGGTTAAACCAGCCCCAGCATTTT.

This chain joins TRBV4-2 and TRBJ2-1; 8 nucleotides match TRBD2. Trimming at V came to 0 bases and at J to 4 bases, leaving 5 bases not matched to a gene. Germline V lookup: CDR1 LGHNA, CDR2 YNFKEQ. The CDR3 has 16 residues. Here the CDR3 DNA reads TGTGCCAGCAGCCAAGAGGAGGCTAGCGGGTACAATGAGCAGTTCTTC. It is translated as CASSQEEASGYNEQFF.

This chain connects TRBV6-1 to TRBJ2-1; 7 bases are a match to TRBD2. Germline V CDR1 and CDR2: MNHNS, SASEGT. V shed 0 bases and J 4 bases; nucleotides not matched to a gene: 9. This CDR3 is 17 amino acids long. As DNA, the CDR3 is TGTGCCAGCAGTGAAGCGGCAGCCGGGAGGAGGTACAATGAGCAGTTCTTC. This encodes CASSEAAAGRRYNEQFF.

The chain uses TRBV7-8 and TRBJ1-5; 8 bases align to TRBD1. Trimming removed 5 bases from V and 6 bases from J; junction bases left unmatched: 12. Germline assignment: CDR1 SGHVS and CDR2 FQNEAQ. CDR3 size: 16 residues. The chain's CDR3 is CASSQGIGQGGQPQHF. The DNA for the CDR3 is TGTGCCAGCAGCCAAGGCATAGGACAGGGCGGTCAGCCCCAGCATTTT.

V is TRBV19 and J is TRBJ2-3; tentative D call: TRBD1 (6 bases). Trimming removed 7 bases at V and 1 base at J, with 12 bases between. The CDR3 has 14 residues. Germline CDR1 and CDR2: LNHDA and SQIVND (reference sequence). CDR3 amino acids: CASTHGGGTDTQYF. The CDR3 DNA reads as TGTGCCAGTACTCATGGGGGCGGCACAGATACGCAGTATTTT.

The rearrangement joins TRBV7-9 to TRBJ1-4, with TRBD1 matching 7 bases. The CDR3 runs 14 residues. The junction had 7 bases not matched to a gene; V was cut back by 5 bases and J by 7 bases. From germline, CDR1 is SEHNR and CDR2 FQNEAQ (reference sequence). In DNA form, the CDR3 reads TGTGCCAGCAGCCAAGGGGGCGATAGTGAAAAACTGTTTTTT. It encodes CASSQGGDSEKLFF.

This sequence joins TRBV24-1 and TRBJ2-7; the D gene is possibly TRBD2 (6 bases). CDR3 length equals 16 residues. Trimming took 3 bases from V and 0 from J, leaving 14 bases between them. CDR1 is KGHDR and CDR2 is SFDVKD in the germline V gene. The CDR3 bases are TGTGCCACCAGTGATCCTGGCAAGACTAGCTCCTACGAGCAGTACTTC. It translates to CATSDPGKTSSYEQYF.

The table lists this clone with a few counts. J is TRBJ2-2 and V is TRBV2; the match to TRBD2 covers 13 bases. Germline values: CDR1 SNHLY, CDR2 FYNNEI. Trimming at V came to 4 bases and at J to 5 bases, leaving 10 bases not matched to a gene. The CDR3 is 18 amino acids. The CDR3 loop reads CASSAILAGGPGTGELFF. The CDR3 DNA sequence: TGTGCCAGCAGTGCTATACTAGCGGGAGGGCCGGGGACCGGGGAGCTGTTTTTT.

This clone has more than one count but fewer than ten. The chain couples TRBV7-7 to TRBJ2-2; D is possibly TRBD2 (5 bases). The CDR3 contains 14 residues. CDR1 is SSHAT and CDR2 is FNYEAQ in the germline V gene (reference sequence). V was cut by 1 base and J by 4 bases, with 7 bases left in between. The CDR3 loop reads CASSLDLATGELFF. The CDR3 region has the DNA TGTGCCAGCAGCTTAGATCTAGCCACCGGGGAGCTGTTTTTT.